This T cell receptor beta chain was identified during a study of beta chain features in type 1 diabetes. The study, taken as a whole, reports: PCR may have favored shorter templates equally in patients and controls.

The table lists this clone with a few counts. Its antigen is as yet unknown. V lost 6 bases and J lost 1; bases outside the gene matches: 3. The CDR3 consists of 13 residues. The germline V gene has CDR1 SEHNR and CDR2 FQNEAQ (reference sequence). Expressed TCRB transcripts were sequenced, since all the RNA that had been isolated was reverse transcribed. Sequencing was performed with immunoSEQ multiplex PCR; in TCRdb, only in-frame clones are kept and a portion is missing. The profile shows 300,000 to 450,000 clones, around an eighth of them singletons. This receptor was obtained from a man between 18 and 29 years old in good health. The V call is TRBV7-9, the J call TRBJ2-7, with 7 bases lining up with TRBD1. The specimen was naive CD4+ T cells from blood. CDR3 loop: CASRRDSSYEQYF. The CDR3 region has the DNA TGTGCCAGCAGACGGGACAGTTCCTACGAGCAGTACTTC. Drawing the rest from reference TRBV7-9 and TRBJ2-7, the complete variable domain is DTGVSQNPRHKITKRGQNVTFRCDPISEHNRLYWYRQTLGQGPEFLTYFQNEAQLEKSRLLSDRFSAERPKGSFSTLEIQRTEQGDSAMYLCASRRDSSYEQYFGPGTRLTVT.